These T cell receptor beta chains were read from a single sample in a study of tumor-infiltrating lymphocytes in localized non-small cell lung cancer. Generated by immunoSEQ multiplex PCR, the TCRdb table keeps only in-frame clones and is missing some. The table has roughly 9,100 clones, around 82% seen once; the top ten hold 7.5% to 10%. Sequences were obtained from uninvolved lung tissue not adjacent to the tumor. Every receptor here comes from a human donor with non-small cell lung cancer. Both conserved end residues are part of each CDR3. A D gene is named only where the DNA matches it firmly. The size entry is marked missing in some rows and otherwise reads once, few, many or a size class.

clone size	D gene	V gene	J gene	CDR3 protein	CDR3 DNA
few	-	TRBV7-9	TRBJ1-4	CASRLQVAKLFF	TGTGCCAGCAGGTTACAGGTGGCAAAACTGTTTTTT
-	-	TRBV2	TRBJ2-3	CAVDLLVGTDTQYF	TGTGCCGTCGATTTGTTAGTGGGCACAGATACGCAGTATTTT
-	-	TRBV30	TRBJ2-4	CAWSELGAAKNIQYF	TGTGCCTGGAGTGAACTCGGGGCCGCGAAAAACATTCAGTACTTC
-	TRBD2	TRBV30	TRBJ2-3	CAWDIAGGPTDTQYF	TGTGCCTGGGATATAGCGGGAGGGCCAACAGATACGCAGTATTTT
-	TRBD2	TRBV19	TRBJ2-5	CASSIGLAGGTETQYF	TGTGCCAGTAGTATAGGACTAGCGGGAGGAACTGAGACCCAGTACTTC
-	TRBD2	TRBV19	TRBJ2-3	CASSISSGRTDTQYF	TGTGCCAGTAGTATTAGTAGCGGGAGAACAGATACGCAGTATTTT
-	-	TRBV5-6	TRBJ2-7	CASSSWLTYEQYF	TGTGCCAGCAGCTCGTGGTTGACCTACGAGCAGTACTTC
-	-	TRBV25-1	TRBJ2-1	CASSDTKTGPYNEQFF	TGTGCCAGCAGTGATACTAAGACAGGTCCCTACAATGAGCAGTTCTTC
-	TRBD2	TRBV30	TRBJ2-7	CACTPIGPLISGRAGEQYF	TGTGCCTGCACCCCCATCGGACCGTTGATTAGCGGGAGGGCGGGCGAGCAGTACTTC
-	-	TRBV19	TRBJ1-5	CASSTTKNQPQHF	TGTGCCAGTAGTACTACCAAAAATCAGCCCCAGCATTTT
-	TRBD1	TRBV30	TRBJ1-2	CAWRGQGENYGYTF	TGTGCCTGGAGGGGACAGGGGGAGAACTATGGCTACACCTTC
-	-	TRBV18	TRBJ1-2	CASSQGRDYGYTF	TGTGCCAGCTCCCAGGGGAGGGACTATGGCTACACCTTC
-	TRBD1	TRBV5-7	TRBJ1-2	CASSTNGQVANYGYTF	TGTGCCAGCAGCACCAACGGACAGGTAGCTAACTATGGCTACACCTTC
-	TRBD1	TRBV5-1	TRBJ2-7	CASSRGQGAIEQYF	TGCGCCAGCAGCAGGGGACAGGGAGCGATCGAGCAGTACTTC
-	TRBD2	TRBV4-1	TRBJ2-2	CASSQADRLAGGPMFF	TGCGCCAGCAGCCAAGCCGATAGACTAGCGGGAGGCCCCATGTTTTTT
-	-	TRBV19	TRBJ1-1	CASSIVGEWNTEAFF	TGTGCCAGTAGTATAGTGGGGGAATGGAACACTGAAGCTTTCTTT
-	-	TRBV27	TRBJ1-1	CASSTRGSTEAFF	TGTGCCAGCAGTACCCGCGGAAGCACTGAAGCTTTCTTT
-	-	TRBV5-6	TRBJ2-3	CASSPDGRTDTQYF	TGTGCCAGCAGCCCAGATGGTCGCACAGATACGCAGTATTTT
-	-	TRBV11-3	TRBJ1-1	CASSLAQNTEAFF	TGTGCCAGCAGCTTAGCCCAAAACACTGAAGCTTTCTTT
-	TRBD2	TRBV2	TRBJ2-1	CASSEWTSGDNEQFF	TGTGCCAGCAGTGAATGGACTAGCGGGGATAATGAGCAGTTCTTC
-	-	TRBV27	TRBJ1-1	CASSLMMNTEAFF	TGTGCCAGCAGTTTAATGATGAACACTGAAGCTTTCTTT
-	-	TRBV14	TRBJ2-3	CASSPGLNTDTQYF	TGTGCCAGCAGCCCTGGACTTAACACAGATACGCAGTATTTT
-	-	TRBV7-2	TRBJ2-6	CASSLGGSGANVLTF	TGTGCCAGCAGCCTAGGGGGATCTGGGGCCAACGTCCTGACTTTC
few	TRBD2	TRBV4-2	TRBJ2-5	CASSQTGTSGQETQYF	TGTGCCAGCAGCCAGACCGGGACTAGCGGGCAAGAGACCCAGTACTTC
-	TRBD1	TRBV2	TRBJ2-6	CATRDRYFSGANVLTF	TGTGCCACCAGGGACAGATACTTCTCTGGGGCCAACGTCCTGACTTTC
-	-	TRBV10-2	TRBJ2-5	CASSEFRETQYF	TGCGCCAGCAGTGAGTTTCGAGAGACCCAGTACTTC
once	TRBD1	TRBV30	TRBJ2-1	CAWRQGVTMGNEQFF	TGTGCCTGGAGGCAGGGGGTCACCATGGGCAATGAGCAGTTCTTC
-	-	TRBV14	TRBJ2-7	CASSQERSSGWGAEQYF	TGTGCCAGCAGCCAAGAAAGGTCTAGCGGATGGGGGGCCGAGCAGTACTTC